This entry concerns a single T cell receptor beta chain. Its antigen remains unknown. The iRepertoire nested amplicon-rescue multiplex PCR amplified TCR alpha and beta CDR3s from RNA. Tissue mRNA or PBMC total RNA, roughly 95-400 ng, went into one-step reverse transcription and amplification. One entry per CDR3 protein results from TCRdb running MiXCR on the multiplex PCR reads. The top ten hold roughly 30% of the sample, which has about 110,000 distinct CDR3 sequences, about 25% seen once. The V end was cut by 6 bases, the J end by 1 base, with 13 bases between. The CDR3 contains 14 residues. Looked up from germline, CDR1 is SNHLY and CDR2 is FYNNEI. This sample was included in a study of glioma-infiltrating T cells. Study-level findings and limits: CDR3 overlap between tissue and blood was very small. Non-neoplastic patients had below-expected tissue-blood divergence, while all gliomas exceeded expectation.

The J gene is TRBJ2-7, the V gene TRBV2, with a weak D call TRBD1 (5 bases). The source of this sequence is a human donor with low-grade glioma or glioblastoma, undergoing nonglioma brain surgery, or in good health (not recorded which). Material: glioma tissue, nonneoplastic brain tissue, or PBMCs (not recorded which). As DNA, the CDR3 is TGTGCCAGCAGGAGGCCTACAGGTTCCTACGAGCAGTACTTC. Protein: CASRRPTGSYEQYF.